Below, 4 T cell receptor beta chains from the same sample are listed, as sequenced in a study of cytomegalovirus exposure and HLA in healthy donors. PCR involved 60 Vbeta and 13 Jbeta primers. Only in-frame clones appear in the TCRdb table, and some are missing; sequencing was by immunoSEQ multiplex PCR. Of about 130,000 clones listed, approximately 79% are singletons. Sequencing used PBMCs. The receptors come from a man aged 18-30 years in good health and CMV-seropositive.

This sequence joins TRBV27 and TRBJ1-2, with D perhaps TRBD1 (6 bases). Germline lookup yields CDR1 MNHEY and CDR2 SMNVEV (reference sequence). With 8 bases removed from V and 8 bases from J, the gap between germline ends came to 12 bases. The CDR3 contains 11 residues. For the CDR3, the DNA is TGTGCCAGCGGGACATGGGGCGGCTACACCTTC. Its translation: CASGTWGGYTF.

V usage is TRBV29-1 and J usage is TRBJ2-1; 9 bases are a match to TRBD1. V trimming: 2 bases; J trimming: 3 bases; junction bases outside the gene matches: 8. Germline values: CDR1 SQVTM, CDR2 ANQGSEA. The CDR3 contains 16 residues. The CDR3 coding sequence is TGCAGCGTTGAACGCCCAGGGACAGGGTTCTACAATGAGCAGTTCTTC. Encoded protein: CSVERPGTGFYNEQFF.

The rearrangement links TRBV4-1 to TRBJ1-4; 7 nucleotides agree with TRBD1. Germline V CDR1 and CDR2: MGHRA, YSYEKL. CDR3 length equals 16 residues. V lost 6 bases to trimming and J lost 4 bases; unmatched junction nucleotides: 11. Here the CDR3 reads CASSLKTGQINEKLFF. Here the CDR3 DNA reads TGCGCCAGCAGTCTAAAGACGGGACAGATTAATGAAAAACTGTTTTTT.

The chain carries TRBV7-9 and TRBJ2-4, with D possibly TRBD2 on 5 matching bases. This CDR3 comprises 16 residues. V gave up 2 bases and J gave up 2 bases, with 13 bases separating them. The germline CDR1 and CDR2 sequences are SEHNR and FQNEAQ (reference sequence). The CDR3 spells CASSLTHRGPKNIQYF. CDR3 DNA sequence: TGTGCCAGCAGCTTAACTCACCGGGGTCCCAAAAACATTCAGTACTTC.